The rows below give T cell receptor beta chains drawn from one sample of a study of T-cell reconstitution after alpha-beta-depleted transplantation in children. Each CDR3 protein gets one entry after TCRdb re-called the PCR reads with MiXCR. The data show around 600,000 distinct CDR3 sequences, under 12% seen once. The sequenced sample was PBMCs from the stem cell graft donor, obtained from the stem cell graft. These receptors were obtained from a human donor who donated a stem cell graft to a child with acute myeloid leukemia. Both conserved end residues are part of each CDR3. Each record gives: V gene, J gene, CDR3 length, clone size, D gene, CDR3 protein, CDR3 DNA. D genes are given only for firm matches. Clone size is stated in some rows and not others, as once, few, many or a class when expanded.

>TRBV5-1|TRBJ1-1|14|NA|TRBD1
CASSSGTGYTEAFF
TGCGCCAGCAGCTCGGGGACAGGGTACACTGAAGCTTTCTTT
>TRBV15|TRBJ2-7|15|NA|TRBD2
CATSRKAGLLYEQYF
TGTGCCACCAGCAGGAAAGCGGGACTCCTCTACGAGCAGTACTTC
>TRBV7-3|TRBJ2-1|16|few|TRBD2
CASSSQPGTSQNEQFF
TGTGCCAGCAGCTCGCAACCTGGGACTAGCCAGAATGAGCAGTTCTTC
>TRBV4-2|TRBJ2-7|14|once|NA
CASSPQGTRNEQYF
TGTGCCAGCAGCCCTCAGGGGACAAGGAACGAGCAGTACTTC
>TRBV10-3|TRBJ2-7|13|few|NA
CAITPDRSYEQYF
TGTGCCATCACCCCGGACAGAAGCTACGAGCAGTACTTC
>TRBV11-2|TRBJ2-1|15|few|TRBD2
CASSSGTSVNNEQFF
TGTGCCAGCAGCTCCGGGACTAGCGTAAACAATGAGCAGTTCTTC
>TRBV6-5|TRBJ2-1|16|many|NA
CASSYSASPRLDEQFF
TGTGCCAGCAGTTACTCCGCTTCCCCCCGGCTCGATGAGCAGTTCTTC
>TRBV5-1|TRBJ2-1|17|many|TRBD1
CASSLVTGGKSYNEQFF
TGCGCCAGCAGCTTGGTAACAGGGGGTAAATCCTACAATGAGCAGTTCTTC
>TRBV30|TRBJ2-3|14|NA|TRBD1
CAWSARGPTDTQYF
TGTGCCTGGAGCGCCAGGGGGCCCACAGATACGCAGTATTTT
>TRBV27|TRBJ2-7|15|NA|NA
CASSLSYRERNEQYF
TGTGCCAGCAGTTTATCTTACAGGGAAAGGAACGAGCAGTACTTC
>TRBV7-2|TRBJ2-3|15|many|TRBD1
CASSSQGAFTDTQYF
TGTGCCAGCAGCTCCCAGGGGGCATTTACAGATACGCAGTATTTT
>TRBV12-3/TRBV12-4|TRBJ2-2|14|few|NA
CASTPVRPTGELFF
TGTGCCAGCACCCCCGTCAGGCCCACCGGGGAGCTGTTTTTT
>TRBV11-2|TRBJ2-5|16|few|TRBD2
CASSTLAGPQFGTQYF
TGTGCCAGCAGCACCCTAGCGGGGCCCCAGTTTGGGACCCAGTACTTC
>TRBV7-9|TRBJ1-1|15|NA|NA
CASSPNQGLNTEAFF
TGTGCCAGCAGCCCCAACCAGGGGTTGAACACTGAAGCTTTCTTT
>TRBV13|TRBJ1-1|13|many|NA
CASHVRSNTEAFF
TGTGCCAGCCATGTTCGCTCGAACACTGAAGCTTTCTTT
>TRBV20-1|TRBJ2-1|15|NA|TRBD2
CSAPEIAGGLNEQFF
TGCAGTGCTCCCGAGATAGCGGGAGGTCTAAATGAGCAGTTCTTC
>TRBV29-1|TRBJ2-5|12|NA|TRBD1
CSVGQGRETQYF
TGCAGCGTCGGACAGGGGCGAGAGACCCAGTACTTC
>TRBV20-1|TRBJ2-7|13|NA|TRBD2
CSATHGRNQEQYF
TGCAGTGCTACCCACGGGAGGAATCAAGAGCAGTACTTC
>TRBV5-1|TRBJ2-3|16|NA|NA
CASSLRPQSSTDTQYF
TGCGCCAGCAGCTTGAGGCCGCAATCGAGCACAGATACGCAGTATTTT
>TRBV4-1|TRBJ2-2|16|few|TRBD2
CASSQSPSGRAGELFF
TGCGCCAGCAGCCAATCCCCTAGCGGGAGGGCTGGGGAGCTGTTTTTT
>TRBV4-3|TRBJ2-2|14|many|NA
CASRLDSNTGELFF
TGCGCCAGCAGACTAGACTCAAACACCGGGGAGCTGTTTTTT
>TRBV20-1|TRBJ2-2|15|few|NA
CSASDATRRSGELFF
TGCAGTGCTAGTGATGCGACTAGAAGGTCCGGGGAGCTGTTTTTT
>TRBV12-3/TRBV12-4|TRBJ2-3|16|many|TRBD2
CASSPRGTSVSDTQYF
TGTGCCAGCAGTCCTCGTGGGACTAGCGTATCAGATACGCAGTATTTT
>TRBV18|TRBJ2-3|17|few|TRBD1
CASSPPKGAIGTDTQYF
TGTGCCAGCTCACCACCGAAGGGGGCAATAGGCACAGATACGCAGTATTTT
>TRBV20-1|TRBJ2-3|13|NA|NA
CSANREAADTQYF
TGCAGTGCAAACAGGGAAGCGGCAGATACGCAGTATTTT
>TRBV20-1|TRBJ1-2|13|few|NA
CSASGPTPDGYTF
TGCAGTGCTTCGGGACCGACACCCGATGGCTACACCTTC
>TRBV27|TRBJ2-1|14|few|NA
CASSYLGRKDEQFF
TGTGCCAGCAGTTACCTGGGGAGGAAAGATGAGCAGTTCTTC
>TRBV7-9|TRBJ2-1|12|many|NA
CASSLVSDEQFF
TGTGCCAGCAGCTTGGTTAGCGATGAGCAGTTCTTC
>TRBV5-6|TRBJ1-1|16|few|NA
CASSFAPGEMNTEAFF
TGTGCCAGCAGCTTTGCCCCCGGAGAGATGAACACTGAAGCTTTCTTT
>TRBV12-3/TRBV12-4|TRBJ1-2|14|few|NA
CASTVLGRPYGYTF
TGTGCCAGCACAGTCTTGGGGCGCCCCTATGGCTACACCTTC
>TRBV2|TRBJ2-7|13|NA|TRBD1
CASTQGGGYEQYF
TGTGCCAGCACCCAAGGGGGCGGCTACGAGCAGTACTTC
>TRBV27|TRBJ2-3|18|many|TRBD2
CASSLWGLAGGKADTQYF
TGTGCCAGCAGTTTATGGGGACTAGCGGGAGGGAAGGCAGATACGCAGTATTTT
>TRBV28|TRBJ2-2|15|many|TRBD2
CASSSPGLAAWELFF
TGTGCCAGCAGTTCCCCGGGACTAGCGGCCTGGGAGCTGTTTTTT
>TRBV20-1|TRBJ2-4|14|many|NA
CSARDPVFGNIQYF
TGCAGTGCTAGAGATCCCGTCTTTGGGAACATTCAGTACTTC
>TRBV12-3/TRBV12-4|TRBJ2-1|14|many|TRBD1
CASRDRLGNNEQFF
TGTGCCAGCAGGGACAGGTTAGGTAACAATGAGCAGTTCTTC
>TRBV20-1|TRBJ2-3|11|many|NA
CSATSTDTQYF
TGCAGCGCCACTAGCACAGATACGCAGTATTTT
>TRBV29-1|TRBJ2-5|13|many|TRBD2
CSGLAGGGETQYF
TGCAGCGGATTAGCGGGAGGAGGAGAGACCCAGTACTTC
>TRBV4-2|TRBJ2-1|17|many|TRBD1
CASSQGAGTATYNEQFF
TGTGCCAGCAGCCAAGGGGCCGGGACAGCGACTTACAATGAGCAGTTCTTC
>TRBV12-3/TRBV12-4|TRBJ2-1|15|many|TRBD2
CASSFSGRAHNEQFF
TGTGCCAGCAGTTTCTCCGGGAGGGCCCATAATGAGCAGTTCTTC
>TRBV29-1|TRBJ2-5|10|NA|NA
CSVFPETQYF
TGCAGCGTTTTCCCGGAGACCCAGTACTTC
>TRBV29-1|TRBJ2-5|15|NA|TRBD2
CSTPGGGGSVETQYF
TGCAGCACTCCCGGGGGGGGCGGGAGCGTGGAGACCCAGTACTTC
>TRBV7-2|TRBJ2-5|13|NA|TRBD1
CASNRGYQETQYF
TGTGCCAGCAACAGGGGTTACCAAGAGACCCAGTACTTC
>TRBV11-3|TRBJ2-1|15|NA|NA
CASSWGLASNNEQFF
TGTGCCAGCAGCTGGGGACTGGCGAGTAACAATGAGCAGTTCTTC
>TRBV25-1|TRBJ2-1|14|many|NA
CASSDTTRSNEQFF
TGTGCCAGCAGTGATACCACCCGGTCCAATGAGCAGTTCTTC
>TRBV7-9|TRBJ2-2|14|NA|NA
CASSHPGLSRELFF
TGTGCCAGCAGCCACCCGGGCCTCTCCCGGGAGCTGTTTTTT
>TRBV10-3|TRBJ2-3|12|few|NA
CAIGVVEDTQYF
TGTGCCATCGGGGTAGTCGAAGATACGCAGTATTTT
>TRBV20-1|TRBJ1-1|14|NA|NA
CSARTRFMNTEAFF
TGCAGTGCTAGGACGAGGTTTATGAACACTGAAGCTTTCTTT
>TRBV5-6|TRBJ2-5|17|many|TRBD1
CASSRRTGGLGEETQYF
TGTGCCAGCAGCCGACGGACAGGGGGCTTGGGGGAAGAGACCCAGTACTTC
>TRBV5-6|TRBJ2-1|16|NA|NA
CASSRGPGPRRDEQFF
TGTGCCAGCAGCCGCGGGCCCGGGCCTCGGAGGGATGAGCAGTTCTTC
>TRBV12-3/TRBV12-4|TRBJ2-3|16|few|TRBD1
CASDWTGESLIDTQYF
TGTGCCAGCGACTGGACAGGGGAGTCACTTATCGATACGCAGTATTTT
>TRBV7-6|TRBJ1-1|13|NA|NA
CASSEEGNTEAFF
TGTGCCAGCAGCGAGGAGGGGAACACTGAAGCTTTCTTT
>TRBV24-1|TRBJ2-3|17|few|NA
CATSDRAPGEFSATQYF
TGTGCCACCAGTGATCGTGCCCCCGGGGAATTCTCTGCTACGCAGTATTTT